This T cell receptor beta chain was sequenced in a study of OX40 agonist ivuxolimab in advanced cancers. On the study more broadly: Three patients had partial responses: one hepatocellular carcinoma, two cutaneous melanoma. General study results and limits: Dose levels from 0.1 to 3.0 mg/kg saw CD4+ and CD8+ blood T cells expand clonally by week 6.

The assay was immunoSEQ multiplex PCR, and TCRdb's table has in-frame clones only and misses some. The data show 45,000 to 55,000 clones, around 81% seen once. CDR3 length: 16 amino acids. V dropped 5 bases and J dropped 1; count of bases not matched to a gene: 9. Germline CDR1 and CDR2: SEHNR and FQNEAQ (reference sequence). Autoimmune disease history or systemic immunosuppression led to patient exclusion. Blood sampling took place at baseline, cycle 4 day 1, and cycle 7 day 1. Concerning this clone: Its antigen remains unknown.

The chain recombines TRBV7-9 with TRBJ2-7; 9 nucleotides line up with TRBD2. Sequencing was performed on CD4+ or CD8+ T cells sorted from blood, taken in a trial of the OX40 agonist ivuxolimab. The source of this sequence is an adult with an advanced solid tumor such as melanoma, head and neck, liver or kidney cancer. The chain's CDR3 is CASSQPLAGRSYEQYF. The CDR3 DNA sequence: TGTGCCAGCAGCCAACCTCTAGCGGGAAGGTCCTACGAGCAGTACTTC.